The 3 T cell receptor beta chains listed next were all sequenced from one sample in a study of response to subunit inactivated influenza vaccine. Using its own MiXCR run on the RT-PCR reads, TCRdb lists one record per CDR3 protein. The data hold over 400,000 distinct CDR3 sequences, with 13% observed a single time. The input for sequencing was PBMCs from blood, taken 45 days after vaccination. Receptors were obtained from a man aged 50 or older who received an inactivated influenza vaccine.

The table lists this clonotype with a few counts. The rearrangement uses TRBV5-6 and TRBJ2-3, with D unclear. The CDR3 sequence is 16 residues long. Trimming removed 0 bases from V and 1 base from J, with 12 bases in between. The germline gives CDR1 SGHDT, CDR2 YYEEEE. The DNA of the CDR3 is TGTGCCAGCAGCTTGGGGGGTCCTTCTGGCACAGATACGCAGTATTTT. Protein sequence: CASSLGGPSGTDTQYF.

The CDR3 DNA follows: TGTGCCAGCAGCTTAGCGGCTAGCAGAGCGGCCCAGTACTTC. Translation gives CASSLAASRAAQYF. The chain links TRBV7-2 to TRBJ2-5, with D possibly being TRBD2 (5 bases). The CDR3 extends over 14 amino acids. Trimming shortened V by 0 bases and J by 9 bases, and 14 bases separated the two germline ends. Germline V gene data show CDR1 as SGHTA and CDR2 as FQGNSA.

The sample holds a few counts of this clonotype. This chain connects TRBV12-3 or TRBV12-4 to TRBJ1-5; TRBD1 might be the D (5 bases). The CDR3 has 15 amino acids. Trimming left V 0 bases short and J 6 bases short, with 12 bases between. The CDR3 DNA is TGTGCCAGCAGTTTAGCGGGGGGGGTGGGTCAGCCCCAGCATTTT. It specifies CASSLAGGVGQPQHF.